These T cell receptor beta chains were read from a single sample in a study of technical replicates of blood from a handful of donors. The data were produced by immunoSEQ multiplex PCR, yet TCRdb's version contains in-frame clones alone and is incomplete. The sample holds roughly 65,000 clones; approximately 84% are singletons and the top ten take approximately 4.7%. Sequenced material: PBMCs. The receptors were gathered from a human donor in good health. Some clones in this sample may be carry-over from other donors' samples. CDR3s include the opening cysteine and the closing phenylalanine or tryptophan. The order of the fields is D gene, V gene, clone size, CDR3 length, J gene, CDR3 protein, CDR3 DNA. The D gene is left open where the match is weak. Clone size is not always given. Where it is, it says once, few, many or a class for expanded clones.

>-|TRBV10-3|-|13|TRBJ1-2
CAISDWTSYGYTF
TGTGCCATCAGTGACTGGACAAGCTATGGCTACACCTTC
>-|TRBV23-1|-|16|TRBJ2-2
CASRGLKLGDTGELFF
TGCGCCAGCAGGGGACTCAAACTGGGGGACACCGGGGAGCTGTTTTTT
>TRBD1|TRBV18|-|16|TRBJ1-3
CASSQVATGVGNTIYF
TGTGCCAGCTCACAGGTCGCAACAGGGGTTGGAAACACCATATATTTT
>-|TRBV29-1|-|13|TRBJ1-2
CSVEAGGSYGYTF
TGCAGCGTTGAGGCGGGGGGGTCCTATGGCTACACCTTC
>-|TRBV4-3|-|15|TRBJ2-2
CASSQDHQGSGELFF
TGCGCCAGCAGCCAAGATCACCAGGGATCCGGGGAGCTGTTTTTT
>-|TRBV5-6|-|14|TRBJ1-4
CASSLLQGNEKLFF
TGTGCCAGCAGCTTGCTGCAGGGTAATGAAAAACTGTTTTTT
>-|TRBV7-9|-|13|TRBJ2-7
CASSDMDSYEQYF
TGTGCCAGCAGCGACATGGATTCCTACGAGCAGTACTTC
>TRBD1|TRBV28|-|17|TRBJ1-2
CASSLLSKDRRAGGYTF
TGTGCCAGCAGTTTGTTATCCAAGGACAGGCGAGCGGGCGGCTACACCTTC
>TRBD1|TRBV4-1|-|16|TRBJ2-1
CASSQGAGQEYNEQFF
TGCGCCAGCAGCCAGGGGGCGGGACAGGAGTACAATGAGCAGTTCTTC
>-|TRBV28|-|14|TRBJ2-7
CASSLSDRSYEQYF
TGTGCCAGCAGTCTTTCAGACAGGAGCTACGAGCAGTACTTC
>-|TRBV27|-|16|TRBJ2-7
CASRTATWVGSYEQYF
TGTGCCAGCAGGACAGCCACTTGGGTAGGGTCCTACGAGCAGTACTTC
>-|TRBV7-9|-|14|TRBJ1-4
CASSSPVTNEKLFF
TGTGCCAGCAGCTCCCCGGTAACTAATGAAAAACTGTTTTTT
>-|TRBV11-3|-|16|TRBJ2-7
CASSLGPPLRFHEQYF
TGTGCCAGCAGCTTAGGTCCCCCGCTACGGTTCCACGAGCAGTACTTC
>-|TRBV2|-|12|TRBJ2-3
CASMGAGDTQYF
TGTGCCAGCATGGGGGCCGGAGATACGCAGTATTTT
>TRBD2|TRBV18|-|17|TRBJ2-5
CASSPNALAGNSETQYF
TGTGCCAGCTCACCCAATGCACTAGCGGGAAATAGCGAGACCCAGTACTTC
>TRBD1|TRBV7-2|-|15|TRBJ1-1
CASSFSGGLNTEAFF
TGTGCCAGCAGTTTCTCAGGGGGCCTGAACACTGAAGCTTTCTTT
>-|TRBV7-2|once|13|TRBJ1-2
CASSFPLNYGYTF
TGTGCCAGCAGCTTTCCCCTGAACTATGGCTACACCTTC
>-|TRBV7-6|-|15|TRBJ2-7
CASSSGTGGNYEQYF
TGTGCCAGCAGCTCCGGAACGGGGGGCAACTACGAGCAGTACTTC
>-|TRBV11-1|once|14|TRBJ2-7
CASSQRGLSYEQYF
TGTGCCAGCAGCCAACGGGGACTCTCCTACGAGCAGTACTTC
>-|TRBV6-5|-|14|TRBJ2-3
CASSYPGRTDTQYF
TGTGCCAGCAGTTACCCTGGCAGGACAGATACGCAGTATTTT
>TRBD1|TRBV4-3|-|16|TRBJ2-2
CASSRLGQGNTGELFF
TGCGCCAGCAGCCGGTTAGGACAGGGGAACACCGGGGAGCTGTTTTTT
>-|TRBV19|few|13|TRBJ2-2
CATQRGNTGELFF
TGTGCCACCCAACGGGGGAACACCGGGGAGCTGTTTTTT
>-|TRBV18|-|15|TRBJ1-3
CASSPWHSSGNTIYF
TGTGCCAGCTCACCCTGGCACAGCTCTGGAAACACCATATATTTT
>TRBD2|TRBV19|-|17|TRBJ2-4
CASSIGGGFIAKNIQYF
TGTGCCAGTAGTATAGGGGGGGGATTTATAGCCAAAAACATTCAGTACTTC
>-|TRBV5-1|-|13|TRBJ2-1
CASSLEPGTEQFF
TGCGCCAGCAGCTTGGAACCGGGTACTGAGCAGTTCTTC
>-|TRBV7-2|-|15|TRBJ2-7
CASSPGIQSPYEQYF
TGTGCCAGCAGCCCAGGGATCCAAAGCCCCTACGAGCAGTACTTC
>TRBD2|TRBV7-9|-|15|TRBJ2-5
CASSQNSGRRETQYF
TGTGCCAGCAGCCAAAATAGCGGGAGGAGAGAGACCCAGTACTTC
>TRBD1|TRBV7-9|-|14|TRBJ2-7
CASSGRQGLYEQYF
TGTGCCAGCAGCGGACGACAGGGGCTCTACGAGCAGTACTTC
>TRBD1|TRBV6-1|-|15|TRBJ2-1
CASRVTRDSYNEQFF
TGTGCCAGCAGGGTTACCCGGGACAGTTACAATGAGCAGTTCTTC
>-|TRBV27|-|17|TRBJ2-3
CASSLYGRAKGNPEVSF
TGTGCCAGCAGTTTATACGGCAGGGCTAAGGGGAACCCCGAGGTGTCGTTT
>TRBD2|TRBV6-5|-|15|TRBJ2-3
CASSRTSGSTDTQYF
TGTGCCAGCAGTCGGACTAGCGGGAGCACAGATACGCAGTATTTT
>-|TRBV11-2|-|11|TRBJ2-5
CASSLQETQYF
TGTGCCAGCAGCCTACAAGAGACCCAGTACTTC
>-|TRBV6-5|-|15|TRBJ2-3
CASRPGEHGADTQYF
TGTGCCAGCCGACCCGGGGAGCACGGCGCGGATACGCAGTATTTT
>TRBD1|TRBV7-2|-|12|TRBJ2-3
CASSLRQGAQYF
TGTGCCAGCAGCTTACGACAGGGTGCGCAGTATTTT
>TRBD1|TRBV2|-|14|TRBJ2-5
CASSIPGGQETQYF
TGTGCCAGCAGTATCCCAGGGGGCCAAGAGACCCAGTACTTC
>-|TRBV11-2|-|13|TRBJ2-7
CASSPGHSYEQYF
TGTGCCAGCAGTCCGGGACACTCCTACGAGCAGTACTTC
>-|TRBV6-5|-|13|TRBJ1-4
CASSYAGREKLFF
TGTGCCAGCAGTTACGCGGGGCGTGAAAAACTGTTTTTT
>TRBD1|TRBV28|-|17|TRBJ2-7
CASSPGTGRGLPYEQYF
TGTGCCAGCAGTCCAGGGACAGGCCGAGGCCTACCCTACGAGCAGTACTTC
>-|TRBV21-1|-|14|TRBJ1-2
CASSKEGARGGYTF
TGTGCCAGCAGCAAAGAAGGAGCCCGCGGGGGCTACACCTTC
>TRBD1|TRBV30|-|13|TRBJ1-5
CACRTGGNQPQHF
TGTGCCTGCAGGACAGGGGGAAATCAGCCCCAGCATTTT
>TRBD2|TRBV7-6|-|13|TRBJ2-5
CASSPGLEETQYF
TGTGCCAGCAGCCCCGGACTAGAAGAGACCCAGTACTTC
>TRBD2|TRBV7-6|-|18|TRBJ2-2
CASSTPLGAGLSTGELFF
TGTGCCAGCAGCACACCCCTGGGAGCGGGGTTATCCACCGGGGAGCTGTTTTTT
>TRBD1|TRBV6-4|-|14|TRBJ2-1
CASTRGPGTGEQFF
TGTGCCAGCACTAGGGGGCCTGGGACGGGTGAGCAGTTCTTC
>TRBD2|TRBV9|-|17|TRBJ2-3
CASSVAPTSGGSDTQYF
TGTGCCAGCAGCGTAGCTCCTACTAGCGGGGGCTCGGATACGCAGTATTTT
>TRBD1|TRBV27|once|14|TRBJ1-1
CASRTGGLVTEAFF
TGTGCCAGCAGGACAGGGGGCTTAGTGACTGAAGCTTTCTTT
>-|TRBV2|-|13|TRBJ1-1
CASETGFFSEAFF
TGTGCCAGCGAAACAGGGTTCTTCTCTGAAGCTTTCTTT
>-|TRBV6-1|-|15|TRBJ2-3
CASSRDWQNTDTQYF
TGTGCCAGCAGTCGGGACTGGCAGAACACAGATACGCAGTATTTT
>-|TRBV6-6|-|12|TRBJ2-2
CASSANTGELFF
TGTGCCAGTTCCGCGAACACCGGGGAGCTGTTTTTT
>TRBD2|TRBV30|once|16|TRBJ2-4
CAWTHGTSGRGDIQYF
TGTGCCTGGACCCATGGGACTAGCGGACGAGGGGACATTCAGTACTTC
>TRBD2|TRBV5-1|-|15|TRBJ2-3
CASSFGTSVTDTQYF
TGCGCCAGCAGCTTTGGGACTAGCGTCACAGATACGCAGTATTTT
>TRBD1|TRBV19|-|13|TRBJ2-7
CASGRTGPYEQYF
TGTGCCAGTGGGAGGACAGGGCCCTACGAGCAGTACTTC
>TRBD2|TRBV7-9|-|15|TRBJ2-7
CASSSRLAGAYEQYF
TGTGCCAGCAGTTCGAGACTAGCGGGAGCCTACGAGCAGTACTTC
>TRBD1|TRBV19|-|15|TRBJ1-1
CASTLPGTGNTEAFF
TGTGCCAGTACGCTCCCCGGGACAGGGAACACTGAAGCTTTCTTT
>TRBD2|TRBV5-1|-|14|TRBJ2-3
CASTTLGGTDTQYF
TGCGCCAGCACCACCCTGGGGGGGACAGATACGCAGTATTTT
>-|TRBV4-3|once|13|TRBJ1-2
CASSQEGGGGYTF
TGCGCCAGCAGCCAAGAGGGCGGGGGAGGCTACACCTTC
>TRBD1|TRBV4-1|once|15|TRBJ1-2
CASSHPTGFDYGYTF
TGCGCCAGCAGCCACCCGACAGGGTTCGACTATGGCTACACCTTC
>TRBD2|TRBV15|-|17|TRBJ2-1
CATKRGLAGGHYNEQFF
TGTGCCACCAAACGGGGACTAGCGGGGGGACACTACAATGAGCAGTTCTTC
>TRBD2|TRBV4-1|few|17|TRBJ2-7
CASSQGIVWRGNYEQYF
TGCGCCAGCAGCCAAGGGATCGTATGGCGGGGGAACTACGAGCAGTACTTC
>TRBD2|TRBV5-5|-|15|TRBJ2-5
CASSSGLGGQETQYF
TGTGCCAGCAGCTCGGGACTAGGGGGACAAGAGACCCAGTACTTC
>-|TRBV2|-|13|TRBJ2-2
CASVLGGTGELFF
TGTGCCAGCGTGTTGGGGGGAACCGGGGAGCTGTTTTTT